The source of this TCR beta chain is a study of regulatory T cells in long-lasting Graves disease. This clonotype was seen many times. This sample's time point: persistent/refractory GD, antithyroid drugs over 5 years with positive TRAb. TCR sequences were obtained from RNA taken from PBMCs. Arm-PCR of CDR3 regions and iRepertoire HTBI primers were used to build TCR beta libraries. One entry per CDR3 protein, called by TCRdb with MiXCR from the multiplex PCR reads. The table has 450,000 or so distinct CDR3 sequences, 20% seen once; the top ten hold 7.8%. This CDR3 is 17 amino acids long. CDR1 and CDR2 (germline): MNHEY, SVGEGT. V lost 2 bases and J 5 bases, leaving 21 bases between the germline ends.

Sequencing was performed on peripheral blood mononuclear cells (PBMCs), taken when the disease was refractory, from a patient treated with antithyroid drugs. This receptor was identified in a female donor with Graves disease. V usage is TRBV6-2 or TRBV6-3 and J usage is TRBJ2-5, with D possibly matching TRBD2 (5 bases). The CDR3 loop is CASSYLAGGRGPETQYF. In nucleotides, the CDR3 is TGTGCCAGCAGTTACCTGGCGGGTGGGCGAGGCCCGGAGACCCAGTACTTC.